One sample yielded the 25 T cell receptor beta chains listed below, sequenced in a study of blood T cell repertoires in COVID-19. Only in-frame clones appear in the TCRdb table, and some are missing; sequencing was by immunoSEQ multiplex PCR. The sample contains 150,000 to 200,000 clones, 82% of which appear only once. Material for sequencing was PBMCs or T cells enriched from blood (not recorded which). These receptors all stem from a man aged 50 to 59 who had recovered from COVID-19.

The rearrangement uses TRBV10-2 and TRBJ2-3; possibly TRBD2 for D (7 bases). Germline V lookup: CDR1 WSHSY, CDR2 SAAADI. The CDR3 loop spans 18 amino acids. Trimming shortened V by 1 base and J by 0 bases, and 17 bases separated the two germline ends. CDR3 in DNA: TGCGCCAGCAGTGAGTTCGGGCGGGGGCCGTCGAGCACAGATACGCAGTATTTT. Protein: CASSEFGRGPSSTDTQYF.

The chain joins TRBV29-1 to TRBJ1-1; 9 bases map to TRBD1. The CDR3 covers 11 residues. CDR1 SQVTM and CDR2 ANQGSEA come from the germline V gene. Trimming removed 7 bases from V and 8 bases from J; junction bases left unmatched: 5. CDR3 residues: CSAATGGEAFF. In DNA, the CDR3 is TGCAGCGCCGCGACAGGGGGGGAAGCTTTCTTT.

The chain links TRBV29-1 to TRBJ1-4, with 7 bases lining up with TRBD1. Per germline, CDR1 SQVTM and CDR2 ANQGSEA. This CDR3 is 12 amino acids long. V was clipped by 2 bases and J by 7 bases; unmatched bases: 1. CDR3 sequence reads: CSVETGAEKLFF. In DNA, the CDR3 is TGCAGCGTTGAAACAGGGGCTGAAAAACTGTTTTTT.

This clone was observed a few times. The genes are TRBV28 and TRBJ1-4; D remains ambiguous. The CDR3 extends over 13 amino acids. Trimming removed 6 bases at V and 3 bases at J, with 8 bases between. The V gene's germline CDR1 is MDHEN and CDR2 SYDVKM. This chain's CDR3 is CASSRHPNEKLFF. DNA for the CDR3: TGTGCCAGCAGCCGACACCCTAATGAAAAACTGTTTTTT.

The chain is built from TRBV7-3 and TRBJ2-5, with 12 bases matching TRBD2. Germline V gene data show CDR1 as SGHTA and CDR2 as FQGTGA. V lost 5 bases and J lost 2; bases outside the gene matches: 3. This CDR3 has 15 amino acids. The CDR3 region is CASSNGLAGQETQYF. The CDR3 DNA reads TGTGCCAGCAGCAATGGACTAGCGGGGCAAGAGACCCAGTACTTC.

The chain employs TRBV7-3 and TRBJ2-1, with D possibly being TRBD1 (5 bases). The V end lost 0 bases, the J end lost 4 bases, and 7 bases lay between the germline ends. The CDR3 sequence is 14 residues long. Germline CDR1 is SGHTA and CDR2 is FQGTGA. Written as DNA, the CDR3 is TGTGCCAGCAGCTTAACGGACAATTACAATGAGCAGTTCTTC. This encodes CASSLTDNYNEQFF.

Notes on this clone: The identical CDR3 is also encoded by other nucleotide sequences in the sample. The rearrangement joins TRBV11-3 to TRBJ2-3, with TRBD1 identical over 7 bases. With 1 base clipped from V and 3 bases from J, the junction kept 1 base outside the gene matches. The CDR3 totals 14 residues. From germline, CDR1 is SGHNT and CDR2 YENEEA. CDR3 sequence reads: CASSLGRGTDTQYF. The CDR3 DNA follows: TGTGCCAGCAGCTTAGGCAGGGGGACAGATACGCAGTATTTT.

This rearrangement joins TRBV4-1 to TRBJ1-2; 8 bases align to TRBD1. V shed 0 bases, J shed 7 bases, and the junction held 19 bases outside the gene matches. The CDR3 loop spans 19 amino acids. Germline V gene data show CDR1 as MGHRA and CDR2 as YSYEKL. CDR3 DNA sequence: TGCGCCAGCAGCCAAGATTCGGGCCGTAACAGGGGGAATATGGGTGGCTACACCTTC. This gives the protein CASSQDSGRNRGNMGGYTF.

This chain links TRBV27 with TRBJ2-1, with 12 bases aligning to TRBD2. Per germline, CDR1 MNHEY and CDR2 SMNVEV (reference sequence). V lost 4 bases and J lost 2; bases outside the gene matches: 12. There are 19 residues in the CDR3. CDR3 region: CASSSRSTSGRTTYNEQFF. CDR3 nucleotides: TGTGCCAGCAGTTCACGGTCTACTAGCGGGAGGACCACCTACAATGAGCAGTTCTTC.

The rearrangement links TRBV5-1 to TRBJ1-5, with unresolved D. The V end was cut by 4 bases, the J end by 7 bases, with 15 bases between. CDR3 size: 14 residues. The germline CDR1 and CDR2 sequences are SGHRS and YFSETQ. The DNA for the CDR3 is TGCGCCAGCAGCCCAGCGGAGGGTGGGCAGCCCCAGCATTTT. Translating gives CASSPAEGGQPQHF. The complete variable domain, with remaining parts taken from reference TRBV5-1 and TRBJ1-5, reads KAGVTQTPRYLIKTRGQQVTLSCSPISGHRSVSWYQQTPGQGLQFLFEYFSETQRNKGNFPGRFSGRQFSNSRSEMNVSTLELGDSALYLCASSPAEGGQPQHFGDGTRLSIL.

The CDR3 sequence: CASSQTPVNEQYF. DNA of the CDR3: TGTGCCAGCAGCCAAACCCCAGTTAACGAGCAGTACTTC. This chain joins TRBV28 and TRBJ2-7; D is uncertain. CDR3 length: 13 amino acids. V was cut by 6 bases and J by 5 bases, with 14 bases left in between. In germline, CDR1 is MDHEN, CDR2 SYDVKM.

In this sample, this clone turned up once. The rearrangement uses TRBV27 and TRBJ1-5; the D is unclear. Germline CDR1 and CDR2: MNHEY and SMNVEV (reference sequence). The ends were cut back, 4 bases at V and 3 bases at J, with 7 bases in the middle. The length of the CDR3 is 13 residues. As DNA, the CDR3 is TGTGCCAGCAGTTGGAGGTACAATCAGCCCCAGCATTTT. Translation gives CASSWRYNQPQHF.

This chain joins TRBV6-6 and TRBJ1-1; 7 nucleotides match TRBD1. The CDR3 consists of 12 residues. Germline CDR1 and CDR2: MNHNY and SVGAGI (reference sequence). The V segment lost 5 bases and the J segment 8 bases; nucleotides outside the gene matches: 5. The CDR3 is CASSPGQVEAFF. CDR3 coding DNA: TGTGCCAGCAGTCCCGGACAGGTGGAAGCTTTCTTT.

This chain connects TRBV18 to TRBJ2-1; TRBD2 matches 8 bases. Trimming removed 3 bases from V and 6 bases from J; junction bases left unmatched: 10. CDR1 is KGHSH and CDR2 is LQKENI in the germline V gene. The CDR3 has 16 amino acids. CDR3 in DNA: TGTGCCAGCTCACCCCGGGGGGGGGAGAGGCTCAATGAGCAGTTCTTC. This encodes CASSPRGGERLNEQFF.

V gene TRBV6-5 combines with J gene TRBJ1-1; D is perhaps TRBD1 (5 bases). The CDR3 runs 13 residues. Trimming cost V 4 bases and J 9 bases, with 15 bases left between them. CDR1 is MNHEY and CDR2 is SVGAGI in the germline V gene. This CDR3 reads CASSSPGNFQAFF. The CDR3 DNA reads TGTGCCAGCAGTTCCCCAGGGAACTTTCAAGCTTTCTTT.

CDR3 bases: TGTGCCAGCAGCCCACAGCCAGGGGCTGCCGGGGAGCTGTTTTTT. Translating gives CASSPQPGAAGELFF. V and J are TRBV7-3 and TRBJ2-2, with D possibly TRBD1 on 6 matching bases. The CDR3 extends over 15 amino acids. CDR1 and CDR2 (germline): SGHTA, FQGTGA. V lost 5 bases, J lost 6 bases, and 16 bases lay in between.

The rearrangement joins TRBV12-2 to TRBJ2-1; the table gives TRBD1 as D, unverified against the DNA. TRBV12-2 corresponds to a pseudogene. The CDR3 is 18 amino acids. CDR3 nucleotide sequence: TGTGCAAGTCGCTTATTAGGGACAGGGGCCCTATGCTACAATGAGCAGTTCTTC. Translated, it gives CASRLLGTGALCYNEQFF.

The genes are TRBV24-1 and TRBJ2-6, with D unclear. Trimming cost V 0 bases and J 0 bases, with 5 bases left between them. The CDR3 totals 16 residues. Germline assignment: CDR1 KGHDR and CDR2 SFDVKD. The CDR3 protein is CATSDLRSSGANVLTF. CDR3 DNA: TGTGCCACCAGTGATTTGCGGAGCTCTGGGGCCAACGTCCTGACTTTC.

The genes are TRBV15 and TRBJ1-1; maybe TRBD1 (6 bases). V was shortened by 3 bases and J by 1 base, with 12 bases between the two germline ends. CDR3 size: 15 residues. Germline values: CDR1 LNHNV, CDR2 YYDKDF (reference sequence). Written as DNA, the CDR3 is TGTGCCACCAGCAGCGTGGACAGTAAGAACACTGAAGCTTTCTTT. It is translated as CATSSVDSKNTEAFF. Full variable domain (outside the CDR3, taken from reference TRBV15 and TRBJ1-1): DAMVIQNPRYQVTQFGKPVTLSCSQTLNHNVMYWYQQKSSQAPKLLFHYYDKDFNNEADTPDNFQSRRPNTSFCFLDIRSPGLGDTAMYLCATSSVDSKNTEAFFGQGTRLTVV.

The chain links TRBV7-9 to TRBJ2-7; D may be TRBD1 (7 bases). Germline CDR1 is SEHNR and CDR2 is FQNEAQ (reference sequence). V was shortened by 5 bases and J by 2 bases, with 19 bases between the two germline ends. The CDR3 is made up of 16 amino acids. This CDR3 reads CASSAGQTIPTYEQYF. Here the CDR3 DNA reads TGTGCCAGCAGCGCGGGACAGACCATACCAACCTACGAGCAGTACTTC. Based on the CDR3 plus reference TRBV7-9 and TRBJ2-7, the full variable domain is DTGVSQNPRHKITKRGQNVTFRCDPISEHNRLYWYRQTLGQGPEFLTYFQNEAQLEKSRLLSDRFSAERPKGSFSTLEIQRTEQGDSAMYLCASSAGQTIPTYEQYFGPGTRLTVT.

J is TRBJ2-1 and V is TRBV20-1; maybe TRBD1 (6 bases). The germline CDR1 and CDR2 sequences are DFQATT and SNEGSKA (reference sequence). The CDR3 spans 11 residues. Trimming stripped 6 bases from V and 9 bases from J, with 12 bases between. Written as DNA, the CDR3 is TGCAGTGCAACAGGGTCGGCTGAGCAGTTCTTC. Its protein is CSATGSAEQFF.

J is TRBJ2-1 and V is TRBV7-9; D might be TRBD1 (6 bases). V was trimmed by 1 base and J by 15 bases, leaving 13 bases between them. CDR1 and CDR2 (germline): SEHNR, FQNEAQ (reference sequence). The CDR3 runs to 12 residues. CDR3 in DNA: TGTGCCAGCAGCTTAGTGGGGGCCGAACGGTTCTTC. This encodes CASSLVGAERFF.

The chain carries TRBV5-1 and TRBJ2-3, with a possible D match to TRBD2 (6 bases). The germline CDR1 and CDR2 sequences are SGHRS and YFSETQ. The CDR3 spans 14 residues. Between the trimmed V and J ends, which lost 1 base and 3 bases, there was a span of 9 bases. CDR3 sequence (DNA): TGCGCCAGCAGCTTGACTCGGGGGACAGATACGCAGTATTTT. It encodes CASSLTRGTDTQYF.

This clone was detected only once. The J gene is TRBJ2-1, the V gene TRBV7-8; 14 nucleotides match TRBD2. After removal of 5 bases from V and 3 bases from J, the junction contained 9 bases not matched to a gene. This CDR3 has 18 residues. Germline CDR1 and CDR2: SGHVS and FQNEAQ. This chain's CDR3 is CASSPQGLAGVNYNEQFF. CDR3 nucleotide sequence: TGTGCCAGCAGCCCCCAGGGACTAGCGGGAGTGAACTACAATGAGCAGTTCTTC.

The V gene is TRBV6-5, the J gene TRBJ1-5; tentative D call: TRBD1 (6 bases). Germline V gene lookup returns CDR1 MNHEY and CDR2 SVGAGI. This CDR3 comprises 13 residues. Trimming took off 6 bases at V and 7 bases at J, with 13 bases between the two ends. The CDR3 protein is CASSQGLGQPQHF. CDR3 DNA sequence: TGTGCCAGCAGCCAGGGGTTGGGACAGCCCCAGCATTTT.